This is a list of T cell receptor beta chains from one sample in a study of cytomegalovirus exposure and HLA in healthy donors. The repertoire was sequenced with immunoSEQ multiplex PCR; TCRdb's copy has only in-frame clones and lacks some. Of 80,000 to 100,000 clones in the sample, under 80% were seen once. The sample comprised PBMCs. Receptor source: a man under 40 in good health and CMV-seropositive. CDR3s include the opening cysteine and the closing phenylalanine or tryptophan. The D gene is left open where the match is weak. Clone size is not always given. Where it is, it says once, few, many or a class for expanded clones.

len: 15; j_gene: TRBJ2-3; d_gene: TRBD1; v_gene: TRBV15; abundance: once; CDR3nt: TGTGCCACCAGCGGGCCGGGACAGCGTACAGATACGCAGTATTTT; CDR3aa: CATSGPGQRTDTQYF
len: 12; j_gene: TRBJ2-1; d_gene: TRBD1; v_gene: TRBV30; abundance: NA; CDR3nt: TGTGCCTGGAGTAGGAGGGACAGGGAGCAGTTCTTC; CDR3aa: CAWSRRDREQFF
len: 14; j_gene: TRBJ2-2; d_gene: NA; v_gene: TRBV10-1; abundance: NA; CDR3nt: TGCGCCAGCAGGCTGGACAGAAACACCGGGGAGCTGTTTTTT; CDR3aa: CASRLDRNTGELFF
len: 14; j_gene: TRBJ1-5; d_gene: TRBD1; v_gene: TRBV10-3; abundance: NA; CDR3nt: TGTGCCATCGCCCGACAGGGAGAGGGTCAGCCCCAGCATTTT; CDR3aa: CAIARQGEGQPQHF
len: 21; j_gene: TRBJ2-3; d_gene: TRBD2; v_gene: TRBV19; abundance: NA; CDR3nt: TGTGCCAGTAGTATAAGGTCAGGGGACAGTGGGACTAGCGGGATAACAGATACGCAGTATTTT; CDR3aa: CASSIRSGDSGTSGITDTQYF
len: 14; j_gene: TRBJ1-2; d_gene: TRBD1; v_gene: TRBV2; abundance: NA; CDR3nt: TGTGCCAGCAGTGACAGGGGGGCTAACTATGGCTACACCTTC; CDR3aa: CASSDRGANYGYTF
len: 14; j_gene: TRBJ2-7; d_gene: NA; v_gene: TRBV19; abundance: NA; CDR3nt: TGTGCCAGTAGTATAGATCTATCCGGGAACGAGCAGTACTTC; CDR3aa: CASSIDLSGNEQYF
len: 17; j_gene: TRBJ2-5; d_gene: TRBD2; v_gene: TRBV5-1; abundance: NA; CDR3nt: TGCGCCAGCAGCTTGTCTCCTAGCGGGGGGTCACAAGAGACCCAGTACTTC; CDR3aa: CASSLSPSGGSQETQYF
len: 15; j_gene: TRBJ2-2; d_gene: NA; v_gene: TRBV28; abundance: NA; CDR3nt: TGTGCCAGCAGTTCACAGGGATTAGGGACCGGGGAGCTGTTTTTT; CDR3aa: CASSSQGLGTGELFF
len: 15; j_gene: TRBJ1-1; d_gene: NA; v_gene: TRBV18; abundance: NA; CDR3nt: TGTGCCAGCTCACCAAAGATCCCCGAGAGCGCTGAAGCTTTCTTT; CDR3aa: CASSPKIPESAEAFF
len: 16; j_gene: TRBJ2-1; d_gene: NA; v_gene: TRBV9; abundance: NA; CDR3nt: TGTGCCAGGGGGGGGGAAAGGATAGGGGGATACAATGAGCAGTTCTTC; CDR3aa: CARGGERIGGYNEQFF
len: 15; j_gene: TRBJ1-3; d_gene: TRBD1; v_gene: TRBV5-1; abundance: NA; CDR3nt: TGCGCCAGCAGCTCTTCAGGGGGTTCTGGAAACACCATATATTTT; CDR3aa: CASSSSGGSGNTIYF
len: 14; j_gene: TRBJ1-2; d_gene: NA; v_gene: TRBV4-1; abundance: few; CDR3nt: TGCGCCAGCAGCCAAGATACGGAGTCCTATGGCTACACCTTC; CDR3aa: CASSQDTESYGYTF
len: 14; j_gene: TRBJ2-3; d_gene: NA; v_gene: TRBV6-5; abundance: NA; CDR3nt: TGTGCCAGCAGTTACAGGAGGGAAACAGATACGCAGTATTTT; CDR3aa: CASSYRRETDTQYF
len: 16; j_gene: TRBJ1-5; d_gene: TRBD1; v_gene: TRBV19; abundance: NA; CDR3nt: TGTGCCAGTAGACCGATCCCGACAGGGATTGGACAGCCCCAGCATTTT; CDR3aa: CASRPIPTGIGQPQHF
len: 13; j_gene: TRBJ2-5; d_gene: TRBD2; v_gene: TRBV9; abundance: few; CDR3nt: TGTGCCAGCAGCACTAGCGGGACAGAGACCCAGTACTTC; CDR3aa: CASSTSGTETQYF
len: 15; j_gene: TRBJ1-2; d_gene: TRBD1; v_gene: TRBV5-6; abundance: NA; CDR3nt: TGTGCCAGCAGCGCAAGAGGGGGCGGACACTATGGCTACACCTTC; CDR3aa: CASSARGGGHYGYTF
len: 13; j_gene: TRBJ1-1; d_gene: NA; v_gene: TRBV9; abundance: NA; CDR3nt: TGTGCCAGCAGCGTAGCCACAGACACTGAAGCTTTCTTT; CDR3aa: CASSVATDTEAFF
len: 19; j_gene: TRBJ2-2; d_gene: TRBD2; v_gene: TRBV7-6; abundance: NA; CDR3nt: TGTGCCAGCAGCACCGGGACTAGCGGGAGTCAAAGCTGGGCGGGGGAGCTGTTTTTT; CDR3aa: CASSTGTSGSQSWAGELFF
len: 14; j_gene: TRBJ1-1; d_gene: TRBD1; v_gene: TRBV6-1; abundance: NA; CDR3nt: TGTGCCAGCAGCCTTGGACAGGGTGGGACTGAAGCTTTCTTT; CDR3aa: CASSLGQGGTEAFF
len: 16; j_gene: TRBJ1-3; d_gene: TRBD1; v_gene: TRBV5-1; abundance: few; CDR3nt: TGCGCCAGCAGCTTGGAAGGGACAGGGTATGGAAACACCATATATTTT; CDR3aa: CASSLEGTGYGNTIYF
len: 13; j_gene: TRBJ1-2; d_gene: NA; v_gene: TRBV6-1; abundance: NA; CDR3nt: TGTGCCAGCAGGGCCACTACCATCTATGGCTACACCTTC; CDR3aa: CASRATTIYGYTF
len: 18; j_gene: TRBJ1-6; d_gene: TRBD1; v_gene: TRBV2; abundance: NA; CDR3nt: TGTGCCAGCAGCCACAAGCTTTTCGGGACAGATTATAATTCACCCCTCCACTTT; CDR3aa: CASSHKLFGTDYNSPLHF
len: 13; j_gene: TRBJ2-5; d_gene: TRBD1; v_gene: TRBV14; abundance: NA; CDR3nt: TGTGCCAGCAACGGACAGGGGGGAGAGACCCAGTACTTC; CDR3aa: CASNGQGGETQYF
len: 14; j_gene: TRBJ1-5; d_gene: TRBD1; v_gene: TRBV6-6; abundance: NA; CDR3nt: TGTGCCAGCAGCGGACAGGGGGCAGAGCAGCCCCAGCATTTT; CDR3aa: CASSGQGAEQPQHF
len: 14; j_gene: TRBJ2-5; d_gene: NA; v_gene: TRBV5-6; abundance: NA; CDR3nt: TGTGCCAGCAGCTTTGAGCGGCTCCAAGAGACCCAGTACTTC; CDR3aa: CASSFERLQETQYF
len: 15; j_gene: TRBJ2-3; d_gene: TRBD2; v_gene: TRBV5-4; abundance: NA; CDR3nt: TGTGCCAGCAGCTTGGCTAGCGGGAGCACAGATACGCAGTATTTT; CDR3aa: CASSLASGSTDTQYF
len: 13; j_gene: TRBJ1-5; d_gene: NA; v_gene: TRBV7-3; abundance: NA; CDR3nt: TGTGCCAGCAGCTCTGATCGGGGACAGCCCCAGCATTTT; CDR3aa: CASSSDRGQPQHF
len: 12; j_gene: TRBJ1-2; d_gene: NA; v_gene: TRBV5-6; abundance: NA; CDR3nt: TGTGCCAGCAGCTTGGGCGGCTATGGCTACACCTTC; CDR3aa: CASSLGGYGYTF
len: 18; j_gene: TRBJ2-1; d_gene: TRBD2; v_gene: TRBV6-1; abundance: NA; CDR3nt: TGTGCCAGCAGTGAAGCCTCGAAAGCGGGAGGGCCTAACAATGAGCAGTTCTTC; CDR3aa: CASSEASKAGGPNNEQFF
len: 16; j_gene: TRBJ2-2; d_gene: TRBD1; v_gene: TRBV6-1; abundance: NA; CDR3nt: TGTGCCAGCAGTGAAGTGGCAGGGGGATCGACCGGGGAGCTGTTTTTT; CDR3aa: CASSEVAGGSTGELFF
len: 13; j_gene: TRBJ1-2; d_gene: NA; v_gene: TRBV10-1; abundance: NA; CDR3nt: TGCGCCAGCAGTCCCCGACGAGACTCTCCGCACACCTTC; CDR3aa: CASSPRRDSPHTF
len: 12; j_gene: TRBJ1-1; d_gene: NA; v_gene: TRBV9; abundance: few; CDR3nt: TGTGCCAGCAGTGCGGCGAACACTGAAGCTTTCTTT; CDR3aa: CASSAANTEAFF
len: 16; j_gene: TRBJ1-3; d_gene: TRBD1; v_gene: TRBV9; abundance: NA; CDR3nt: TGTGCCAGCAGCGCCGATACAGGGGTCGCTGGAAACACCATATATTTT; CDR3aa: CASSADTGVAGNTIYF